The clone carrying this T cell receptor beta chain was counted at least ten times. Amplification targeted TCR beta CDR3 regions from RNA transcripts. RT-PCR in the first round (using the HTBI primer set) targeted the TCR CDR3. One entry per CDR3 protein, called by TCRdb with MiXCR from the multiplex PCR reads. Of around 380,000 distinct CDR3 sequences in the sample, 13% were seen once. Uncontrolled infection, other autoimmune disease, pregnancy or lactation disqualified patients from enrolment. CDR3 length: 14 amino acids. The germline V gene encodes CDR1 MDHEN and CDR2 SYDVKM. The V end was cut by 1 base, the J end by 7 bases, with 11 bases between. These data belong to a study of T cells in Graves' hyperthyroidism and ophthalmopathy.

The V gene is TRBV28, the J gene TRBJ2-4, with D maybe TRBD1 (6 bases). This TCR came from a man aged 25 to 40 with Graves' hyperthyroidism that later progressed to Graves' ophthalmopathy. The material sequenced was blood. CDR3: CASSLYRASNIQYF. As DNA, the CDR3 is TGTGCCAGCAGTTTATACAGGGCATCGAACATTCAGTACTTC.